Presented here are 21 T cell receptor beta chains from one specimen sequenced in a study of radiotherapy plus CTLA-4 blockade in lung cancer. The repertoire was sequenced with immunoSEQ multiplex PCR; TCRdb's copy has only in-frame clones and lacks some. The table shows 35,000 to 55,000 clones, with over 60% occurring only once. The input for sequencing was peripheral blood, taken from a patient treated with radiotherapy plus ipilimumab. The receptors shown here come from a human donor with non-small cell lung cancer who had a partial response to radiotherapy plus ipilimumab.

V usage is TRBV7-2 and J usage is TRBJ2-7, with a tentative D call TRBD1 (6 bases). CDR1 is SGHTA and CDR2 is FQGNSA in the germline V gene. The CDR3 has 15 residues. V lost 5 bases to trimming and J lost 3 bases, with 17 bases between them. CDR3 in DNA: TGTGCCAGCAGCGCGTCCGGGACACCGATCTACGAGCAGTACTTC. Its protein product is CASSASGTPIYEQYF.

This rearrangement joins TRBV2 to TRBJ1-1; TRBD1 might be the D (5 bases). The length of the CDR3 is 14 residues. Germline V CDR1 and CDR2: SNHLY, FYNNEI. The V gene lost 3 bases and the J gene lost 0 bases, with 8 bases spanning the gap. CDR3 sequence reads: CASSETAMNTEAFF. CDR3 nucleotide sequence: TGTGCCAGCAGTGAGACAGCCATGAACACTGAAGCTTTCTTT. The variable domain in full, with the rest retrieved from reference TRBV2 and TRBJ1-1, is EPEVTQTPSHQVTQMGQEVILRCVPISNHLYFYWYRQILGQKVEFLVSFYNNEISEKSEIFDDQFSVERPDGSNFTLKIRSTKLEDSAMYFCASSETAMNTEAFFGQGTRLTVV.

The V gene is TRBV6-1, the J gene TRBJ1-4; the D is unclear. Germline lookup yields CDR1 MNHNS and CDR2 SASEGT. This CDR3 spans 14 amino acids. V gave up 4 bases and J gave up 8 bases, with 14 bases separating them. The CDR3 sequence is CASSVRFRIEKLFF. The CDR3 nucleotides are TGTGCCAGCAGTGTGCGTTTCCGTATCGAAAAACTGTTTTTT.

The chain links TRBV11-2 to TRBJ2-5; 8 nucleotides line up with TRBD2. The CDR3 contains 18 residues. CDR1 and CDR2 (germline): SGHAT, FQNNGV. The J segment lost 2 bases and the V segment lost 1 base, leaving 12 bases of the junction unmatched. CDR3 region: CASSLGGVSGAPQETQYF. The DNA for the CDR3 is TGTGCCAGCAGCTTAGGCGGAGTTAGCGGGGCCCCACAAGAGACCCAGTACTTC.

The chain couples TRBV29-1 to TRBJ1-2; unclear D gene. Germline-derived CDR1 and CDR2 are SQVTM and ANQGSEA. Trimming took off 3 bases at V and 5 bases at J, with 13 bases between the two ends. The CDR3 loop spans 13 amino acids. The CDR3 region is CSVEDRTGYGYTF. CDR3 sequence (DNA): TGCAGCGTTGAGGACCGGACGGGATATGGCTACACCTTC.

V is TRBV5-1 and J is TRBJ2-7, with 8 bases identical to TRBD1. This CDR3 contains 16 residues. Germline CDR1 reads SGHRS; CDR2 reads YFSETQ. The V segment lost 0 bases and the J segment 5 bases; nucleotides outside the gene matches: 10. In DNA form, the CDR3 reads TGCGCCAGCAGCTTGGATCGGCAGGGGGCTGTCCACGAGCAGTACTTC. Translation: CASSLDRQGAVHEQYF. The whole variable domain, filled in from reference TRBV5-1 and TRBJ2-7, reads KAGVTQTPRYLIKTRGQQVTLSCSPISGHRSVSWYQQTPGQGLQFLFEYFSETQRNKGNFPGRFSGRQFSNSRSEMNVSTLELGDSALYLCASSLDRQGAVHEQYFGPGTRLTVT.

This clone was picked up a small number of times. The chain carries TRBV6-1 and TRBJ1-1, with no clear D. V was shortened by 8 bases and J by 5 bases, with 15 bases between the two germline ends. The CDR3 sequence is 13 residues long. The V gene's germline CDR1 is MNHNS and CDR2 SASEGT. The CDR3 DNA sequence: TGTGCCAGCCGAGGAGGGTTTTTGACTGAAGCTTTCTTT. Amino acid sequence: CASRGGFLTEAFF.

Only one count was recorded for this clone. This chain joins TRBV5-1 and TRBJ2-7, with 8 bases matching TRBD1. The CDR3 consists of 14 residues. Germline V lookup: CDR1 SGHRS, CDR2 YFSETQ. Trimming at V came to 1 base and at J to 3 bases, leaving 3 bases not matched to a gene. As DNA, the CDR3 is TGCGCCAGCAGCTTGCAGACAGGGGTCTACGAGCAGTACTTC. It translates to CASSLQTGVYEQYF.

The chain recombines TRBV5-5 with TRBJ1-2; TRBD1 might be the D (5 bases). CDR1 SGHKS and CDR2 YYEKEE come from the germline V gene (reference sequence). Trimming cost V 2 bases and J 4 bases, with 15 bases left between them. There are 15 residues in the CDR3. CDR3 amino acids: CASSFDAGKIYGYTF. The CDR3 nucleotides are TGTGCCAGCAGCTTTGACGCAGGGAAGATCTATGGCTACACCTTC. Variable domain in full (rest from reference TRBV5-5 and TRBJ1-2): DAGVTQSPTHLIKTRGQQVTLRCSPISGHKSVSWYQQVLGQGPQFIFQYYEKEERGRGNFPDRFSARQFPNYSSELNVNALLLGDSALYLCASSFDAGKIYGYTFGSGTRLTVV.

This clone was recorded many times. The V and J genes are TRBV14 and TRBJ1-1, with D perhaps matching TRBD1 (5 bases). V gave up 3 bases and J gave up 7 bases, with 18 bases separating them. Germline V gives CDR1 SGHDN, CDR2 FVKESK. This CDR3 comprises 15 residues. The CDR3 protein is CASSQSGWGGVEAFF. CDR3 DNA sequence: TGTGCCAGCAGCCAGTCAGGGTGGGGTGGGGTTGAAGCTTTCTTT.

The chain joins TRBV6-1 to TRBJ1-5; D possibly corresponds to TRBD1 (6 bases). Deletions cut 6 bases from V and 3 bases from J, with 12 bases between. Germline CDR1 MNHNS, CDR2 SASEGT. The length of the CDR3 is 14 residues. CDR3 DNA: TGTGCCAGCAGCCCCTCAGGGGCCAATCAGCCCCAGCATTTT. This sequence encodes CASSPSGANQPQHF.

The J gene is TRBJ2-2, the V gene TRBV5-4; 7 positions agree with TRBD2. Germline CDR1 is SGHNT and CDR2 is YYREEE (reference sequence). J was trimmed by 7 bases and V by 10 bases; bases with no gene match: 16. CDR3 length: 15 amino acids. The CDR3 DNA follows: TGTGCCTATCGAGAGGCGGGAGTACCGGACGGGGAGCTGTTTTTT. Protein product: CAYREAGVPDGELFF.

V usage is TRBV7-9 and J usage is TRBJ2-1; 11 bases line up with TRBD2. The CDR3 consists of 12 residues. Germline CDR1 SEHNR, CDR2 FQNEAQ (reference sequence). V was clipped by 5 bases and J by 16 bases; unmatched bases: 7. CDR3 DNA: TGTGCCAGCAGCCCTCTAGCGGGAGGTTTTTTCTTC. Its protein is CASSPLAGGFFF.

This chain joins TRBV28 and TRBJ2-3; 7 positions match TRBD1. The V gene's germline CDR1 is MDHEN and CDR2 SYDVKM. This CDR3 region has 18 residues. Losses at the gene ends were 4 bases for V and 0 bases for J; bases not matched to a gene: 13. The CDR3 region has the DNA TGTGCCAGCAGTTCCCTTAGGGGGCGAGGGTTTAGCACAGATACGCAGTATTTT. Translating it yields CASSSLRGRGFSTDTQYF.

This chain connects TRBV29-1 to TRBJ2-7; 7 nucleotides agree with TRBD1. V lost 6 bases, J lost 5 bases, and 10 bases stayed unmatched. This CDR3 has 13 amino acids. Per germline, CDR1 SQVTM and CDR2 ANQGSEA. CDR3: CSVPVETGNEQYF. The CDR3, as DNA: TGCAGCGTCCCCGTAGAGACAGGGAACGAGCAGTACTTC.

Note on this clone: Germline is not matched at one junction end, which may reflect a read error. The V gene is TRBV10-3, the J gene TRBJ2-1; 9 bases match TRBD2. The length of the CDR3 is 15 residues. The germline CDR1 and CDR2 sequences are ENHRY and SYGVKD. In DNA form, the CDR3 reads TGTGCCTCCGGGGCTAGCGGGGAGGTCTACAATGAGCGGTTCTTC. Its translation: CASGASGEVYNERFF.

V gene TRBV11-1 combines with J gene TRBJ2-7, with D uncertain. CDR3 size: 11 residues. V was cut by 8 bases and J by 6 bases, with 11 bases left in between. Germline-derived CDR1 and CDR2 are SGHAT and FQDESV (reference sequence). This chain's CDR3 is CASANTGEQYF. CDR3 nucleotides: TGTGCCAGCGCTAATACGGGCGAGCAGTACTTC.

There are a few counts of this clone. The CDR3 coding sequence is TGTGCCAGCAGCTTTGAGGGGGCGAGGGGGACTGAAGCTTTCTTT. It yields the protein CASSFEGARGTEAFF. The V call is TRBV5-8, the J call TRBJ1-1; 7 nucleotides match TRBD1. CDR1 SGHTS and CDR2 YDEGEE come from the germline V gene. The CDR3 is made up of 15 amino acids. The junction had 9 bases not matched to a gene; V was cut back by 2 bases and J by 5 bases.

The chain carries TRBV9 and TRBJ2-2, with a weak D call TRBD2 (5 bases). Trimming left V 0 bases short and J 5 bases short, with 8 bases between. The CDR3 sequence is 14 residues long. Germline CDR1 is SGDLS and CDR2 is YYNGEE. Here the CDR3 reads CASSVVGGTGELFF. DNA of the CDR3: TGTGCCAGCAGCGTAGTCGGCGGGACCGGGGAGCTGTTTTTT.

This chain links TRBV5-1 with TRBJ2-2; TRBD2 matches 10 bases. The V segment lost 4 bases and the J segment 2 bases; nucleotides outside the gene matches: 5. Germline V CDR1 and CDR2: SGHRS, YFSETQ. The CDR3 totals 16 residues. In DNA form, the CDR3 reads TGCGCCAGCAGCAATGGACTAGCGGATAACACCGGGGAGCTGTTTTTT. It yields the protein CASSNGLADNTGELFF.

V and J are TRBV6-1 and TRBJ2-7, with D tentatively TRBD2 (6 bases). The CDR3 runs to 14 residues. The V gene's germline CDR1 is MNHNS and CDR2 SASEGT. Deletions cut 4 bases from V and 6 bases from J, with 16 bases between. CDR3 region: CASSGEEGLGEQYF. The CDR3 nucleotides are TGTGCCAGCAGTGGGGAGGAAGGGCTGGGCGAGCAGTACTTC.